These 23 T cell receptor beta chains came from one sample sequenced in a study of blood T cell repertoires in COVID-19. Only in-frame clones appear in the TCRdb table, and some are missing; sequencing was by immunoSEQ multiplex PCR. The sample holds about 49,000 clones, about nine tenths seen once. Input material: peripheral blood. These receptors originate from a woman older than 75 with COVID-19, enrolled during active disease.

The chain joins TRBV2 to TRBJ1-2; TRBD1 aligns across 10 bases. Per germline, CDR1 SNHLY and CDR2 FYNNEI. The CDR3 spans 14 residues. Germline trimming cut 5 bases from V and 5 bases from J; bases unmatched to any gene: 5. The CDR3 loop is CASSRQGAEYGYTF. CDR3 in DNA: TGTGCCAGCAGTAGACAGGGGGCGGAATATGGCTACACCTTC.

The chain uses TRBV28 and TRBJ2-2; weak D call: TRBD2 (5 bases). Deletions cut 5 bases from V and 1 base from J, with 20 bases between. Per the germline V gene, CDR1 is MDHEN and CDR2 is SYDVKM. The length of the CDR3 is 18 residues. CDR3 sequence reads: CASSPLFGSLRNTGELFF. The CDR3 DNA sequence: TGTGCCAGCAGTCCGTTGTTTGGGAGCTTAAGGAACACCGGGGAGCTGTTTTTT.

J is TRBJ2-5 and V is TRBV9; the D gene is possibly TRBD1 (5 bases). CDR3 length equals 13 residues. Trimming pared 4 bases from V and 5 bases from J, leaving 12 bases between. Per the germline V gene, CDR1 is SGDLS and CDR2 is YYNGEE. For the CDR3, the DNA is TGTGCCAGCAGCCCCCAGGGTCTGGAGACCCAGTACTTC. Translating gives CASSPQGLETQYF.

The J gene is TRBJ2-7, the V gene TRBV6-5, with D possibly TRBD1 on 6 matching bases. The CDR3 has 15 residues. Germline values: CDR1 MNHEY, CDR2 SVGAGI. V lost 4 bases to trimming and J lost 2 bases, with 15 bases between them. The DNA for the CDR3 is TGTGCCAGCAGTTCGGGTACAGGGTACCCCTACGAGCAGTACTTC. Protein: CASSSGTGYPYEQYF.

In this sample, this clone turned up once. V is TRBV30 and J is TRBJ1-5; D is unclear. V was shortened by 2 bases and J by 3 bases, with 8 bases between the two germline ends. CDR1 GTSNPN and CDR2 SVGIG come from the germline V gene (reference sequence). The CDR3 has 13 amino acids. The CDR3 nucleotides are TGTGCCTGGAGTTCTGGGCCCAATCAGCCCCAGCATTTT. Translation gives CAWSSGPNQPQHF. Full variable domain (outside the CDR3, taken from reference TRBV30 and TRBJ1-5): SQTIHQWPATLVQPVGSPLSLECTVEGTSNPNLYWYRQAAGRGLQLLFYSVGIGQISSEVPQNLSASRPQDRQFILSSKKLLLSDSGFYLCAWSSGPNQPQHFGDGTRLSIL.

The V call is TRBV5-1, the J call TRBJ2-3; 7 nucleotides align to TRBD2. The ends lost 1 base at V and 5 bases at J; junction bases unmatched: 19. The germline V gene has CDR1 SGHRS and CDR2 YFSETQ. The CDR3 length is 19 residues. This CDR3 is CASSLYPPWRGLRRDTQYF. The DNA of the CDR3 is TGCGCCAGCAGCTTGTACCCCCCCTGGCGGGGGTTACGCCGAGATACGCAGTATTTT.

This clone was seen a few times. This CDR3 is CASSLSPARETQYF. The CDR3 DNA sequence: TGCGCCAGCAGCTTATCCCCTGCTCGGGAGACCCAGTACTTC. The chain joins TRBV5-1 to TRBJ2-5, with no clear D. The ends were cut back, 2 bases at V and 5 bases at J, with 13 bases in the middle. This CDR3 has 14 amino acids. The germline V gene encodes CDR1 SGHRS and CDR2 YFSETQ.

The chain uses TRBV9 and TRBJ2-1, with a possible D match to TRBD2 (7 bases). Germline V CDR1 and CDR2: SGDLS, YYNGEE. There are 15 residues in the CDR3. V shed 0 bases and J shed 3 bases, with 10 bases lying between them. The CDR3 DNA reads as TGTGCCAGCAGCGTAGGGGAGGGGGACTACAATGAGCAGTTCTTC. This codes for CASSVGEGDYNEQFF.

The chain uses TRBV28 and TRBJ2-7; D is perhaps TRBD2 (5 bases). With 7 bases removed from V and 0 bases from J, the gap between germline ends came to 22 bases. Germline loops: CDR1 MDHEN, CDR2 SYDVKM. This CDR3 comprises 17 residues. DNA for the CDR3: TGTGCCAGCAACGACTATTTGGGGTTGGCTAGCTCCTACGAGCAGTACTTC. Protein: CASNDYLGLASSYEQYF.

The chain employs TRBV29-1 and TRBJ1-6; 8 positions agree with TRBD1. Trimming took 6 bases from V and 6 from J; bases not matched to a gene: 4. Germline-derived CDR1 and CDR2 are SQVTM and ANQGSEA. The CDR3 spans 13 residues. The CDR3 nucleotides read TGCAGCGTCCAGGGGGCGCGTAATTCACCCCTCCACTTT. It is translated as CSVQGARNSPLHF.

V gene TRBV3-1 (or the pseudogene TRBV3-2) combines with J gene TRBJ2-1, with D maybe TRBD2 (6 bases). There are 15 residues in the CDR3. Germline CDR1 reads LGHDT; CDR2 reads YNNKEL (reference sequence). The V gene lost 4 bases and the J gene lost 0 bases, with 10 bases spanning the gap. CDR3 DNA sequence: TGTGCCAGCAGCCCCGACGGGAGCTCCTACAATGAGCAGTTCTTC. This codes for CASSPDGSSYNEQFF.

The J gene is TRBJ1-5, the V gene TRBV7-2, with D possibly TRBD1 on 6 matching bases. Trimming shortened V by 5 bases and J by 2 bases, and 13 bases separated the two germline ends. Germline V gene data show CDR1 as SGHTA and CDR2 as FQGNSA. The CDR3 covers 15 residues. The DNA of the CDR3 is TGTGCCAGCAGCCCACAGGGTAGGGGCAATCAGCCCCAGCATTTT. Translated: CASSPQGRGNQPQHF. Drawing the rest from reference TRBV7-2 and TRBJ1-5, the complete variable domain is GAGVSQSPSNKVTEKGKDVELRCDPISGHTALYWYRQSLGQGLEFLIYFQGNSAPDKSGLPSDRFSAERTGGSVSTLTIQRTQQEDSAVYLCASSPQGRGNQPQHFGDGTRLSIL.

This clone was recorded a few times. The chain couples TRBV7-9 to TRBJ1-2, with D maybe TRBD1 (6 bases). Trimming stripped 5 bases from V and 4 bases from J, with 17 bases between. In germline, CDR1 is SEHNR, CDR2 FQNEAQ (reference sequence). The CDR3 runs to 15 residues. The CDR3 spells CASSNSRGGGYGYTF. CDR3 in DNA: TGTGCCAGCAGCAACTCCAGGGGAGGGGGCTATGGCTACACCTTC.

The rearrangement joins TRBV5-6 to TRBJ1-2, with TRBD1 as a possible D gene (5 bases). V was clipped by 2 bases and J by 2 bases, with 13 bases between them. The CDR3 is 15 residues long. Germline V CDR1 and CDR2: SGHDT, YYEEEE. The CDR3 reads CASSFGSQGNYGYTF. CDR3 DNA: TGTGCCAGCAGCTTTGGCTCCCAGGGAAACTATGGCTACACCTTC. The full variable domain, in which reference TRBV5-6 and TRBJ1-2 provide the parts outside the CDR3, is DAGVTQSPTHLIKTRGQQVTLRCSPKSGHDTVSWYQQALGQGPQFIFQYYEEEERQRGNFPDRFSGHQFPNYSSELNVNALLLGDSALYLCASSFGSQGNYGYTFGSGTRLTVV.

This clone was seen a single time. The CDR3 spells CASSGLQTGSGGGYTF. The CDR3 nucleotides are TGTGCCAGCAGTGGATTACAAACCGGTTCAGGGGGTGGCTACACCTTC. The chain is built from TRBV3-1 (or the pseudogene TRBV3-2) and TRBJ1-2; 7 positions match TRBD1. The CDR3 is made up of 16 amino acids. Germline V gene data show CDR1 as LGHDT and CDR2 as YNNKEL (reference sequence). V lost 6 bases, J lost 7 bases, and 17 bases stayed unmatched.

The CDR3 nucleotides are TGTGCCAGCAGCTTAATGGCGGGGACCTACGAGCAGTACTTC. The encoded protein is CASSLMAGTYEQYF. V usage is TRBV7-9 and J usage is TRBJ2-7; D may be TRBD2 (6 bases). Trimming cost V 2 bases and J 2 bases, with 10 bases left between them. CDR3 length: 14 amino acids. Looked up from germline, CDR1 is SEHNR and CDR2 is FQNEAQ (reference sequence). Complete variable domain (other parts from reference TRBV7-9 and TRBJ2-7): DTGVSQNPRHKITKRGQNVTFRCDPISEHNRLYWYRQTLGQGPEFLTYFQNEAQLEKSRLLSDRFSAERPKGSFSTLEIQRTEQGDSAMYLCASSLMAGTYEQYFGPGTRLTVT.

J is TRBJ2-1 and V is TRBV6-4, with 7 positions matching TRBD1. The length of the CDR3 is 15 residues. J was trimmed by 6 bases and V by 4 bases; bases with no gene match: 9. Looked up from germline, CDR1 is MRHNA and CDR2 is SNTAGT. The CDR3 sequence is CASSGNQGVGNEQFF. The CDR3 nucleotides are TGTGCCAGCAGTGGTAATCAGGGGGTAGGCAATGAGCAGTTCTTC.

The chain employs TRBV18 and TRBJ1-4; 7 bases match TRBD1. CDR1 and CDR2 from the germline V gene are KGHSH and LQKENI. J gave up 8 bases and V 2 bases, and 14 bases lay outside the gene matches. This CDR3 spans 17 amino acids. The CDR3 sequence: CASSPEIGDSAGEKLFF. As DNA, the CDR3 is TGTGCCAGCTCACCAGAGATAGGGGACAGCGCGGGAGAAAAACTGTTTTTT.

This clone occurred a few times. The V call is TRBV6-5, the J call TRBJ1-6; possibly TRBD1 for D (5 bases). This CDR3 comprises 15 residues. V shed 2 bases and J shed 10 bases, with 15 bases lying between them. CDR1 is MNHEY and CDR2 is SVGAGI in the germline V gene. CDR3 nucleotide sequence: TGTGCCAGCAGTTACCGTCCCGGGGGGTGGTCACCCCTCCACTTT. Protein sequence: CASSYRPGGWSPLHF.

This chain joins TRBV10-3 and TRBJ1-2; TRBD1 might be the D (6 bases). The CDR3 loop spans 14 amino acids. Trimming took off 4 bases at V and 5 bases at J, with 14 bases between the two ends. CDR1 and CDR2 (germline): ENHRY, SYGVKD. The CDR3 coding sequence is TGTGCCATCAGTGGCGCGGGGGGCCGGTATGGCTACACCTTC. Translation: CAISGAGGRYGYTF.

The V and J genes are TRBV2 and TRBJ1-4; weak D call: TRBD1 (5 bases). Trimming removed 3 bases from V and 5 bases from J, with 19 bases in between. CDR1 and CDR2 (germline): SNHLY, FYNNEI. There are 17 residues in the CDR3. CDR3 nucleotides: TGTGCCAGCAGTGAGGGCCGGCAGTTGGGGGGGAATGAAAAACTGTTTTTT. This translates into CASSEGRQLGGNEKLFF. Using reference TRBV2 and TRBJ1-4 for the parts outside the CDR3, the full variable domain is EPEVTQTPSHQVTQMGQEVILRCVPISNHLYFYWYRQILGQKVEFLVSFYNNEISEKSEIFDDQFSVERPDGSNFTLKIRSTKLEDSAMYFCASSEGRQLGGNEKLFFGSGTQLSVL.

The V call is TRBV6-5, the J call TRBJ2-5; D is possibly TRBD1 (6 bases). CDR1 is MNHEY and CDR2 is SVGAGI in the germline V gene. The CDR3 loop spans 15 amino acids. Trimming cost V 7 bases and J 4 bases, with 19 bases left between them. CDR3 nucleotides: TGTGCCAGCAACCGAGGACCAGGGGCGGGAGAGACCCAGTACTTC. Encoded protein: CASNRGPGAGETQYF.

The chain has TRBV3-1 (or the pseudogene TRBV3-2) and TRBJ2-3, with 10 nucleotides matching TRBD1. Per the germline V gene, CDR1 is LGHDT and CDR2 is YNNKEL (reference sequence). The CDR3 spans 14 residues. Trimming removed 10 bases from V and 4 bases from J; junction bases left unmatched: 8. CDR3 sequence: CATWDRGGADTQYF. The CDR3 DNA sequence: TGTGCCACATGGGACAGGGGAGGAGCAGATACGCAGTATTTT.